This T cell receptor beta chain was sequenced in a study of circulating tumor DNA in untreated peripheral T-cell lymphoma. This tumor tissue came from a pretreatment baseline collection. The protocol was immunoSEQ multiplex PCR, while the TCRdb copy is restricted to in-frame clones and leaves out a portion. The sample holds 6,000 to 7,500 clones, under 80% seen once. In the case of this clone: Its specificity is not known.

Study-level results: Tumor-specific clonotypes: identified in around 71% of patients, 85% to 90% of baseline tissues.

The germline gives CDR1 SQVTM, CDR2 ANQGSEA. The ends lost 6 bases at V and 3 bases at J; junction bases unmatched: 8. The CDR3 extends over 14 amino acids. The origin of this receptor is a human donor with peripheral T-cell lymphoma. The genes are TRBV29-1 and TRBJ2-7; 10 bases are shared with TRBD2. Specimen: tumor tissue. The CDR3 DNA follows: TGCAGCGTCCTAGCGGGAGTTCGGAACTACGAGCAGTACTTC. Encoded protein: CSVLAGVRNYEQYF.